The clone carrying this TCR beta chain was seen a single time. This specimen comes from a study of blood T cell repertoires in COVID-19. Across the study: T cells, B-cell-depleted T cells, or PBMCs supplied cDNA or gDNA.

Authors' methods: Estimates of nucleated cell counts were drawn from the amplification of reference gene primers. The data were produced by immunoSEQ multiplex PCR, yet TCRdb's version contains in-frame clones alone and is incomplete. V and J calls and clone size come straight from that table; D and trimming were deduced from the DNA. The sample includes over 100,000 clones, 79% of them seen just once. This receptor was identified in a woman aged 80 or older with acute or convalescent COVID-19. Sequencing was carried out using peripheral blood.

The CDR3 sequence: CSASGGGPGNEQFF. In DNA form, the CDR3 reads TGCAGTGCTAGTGGCGGGGGGCCGGGCAATGAGCAGTTCTTC. V is TRBV20-1 and J is TRBJ2-1, with 8 bases that match TRBD2. The CDR3 totals 14 residues. CDR1 DFQATT and CDR2 SNEGSKA come from the germline V gene (reference sequence). V gave up 3 bases and J gave up 6 bases; unmatched junction bases: 7.